This TCR beta chain was captured by sequencing in a study of T-cell memory formation after mild COVID-19. Study summary: Each donor largely had its own TCR clusters. Findings of the study overall: Clones contracting day 15 to 85 were balanced CD4/CD8; later expanders leaned CD4+. Contracting CD4+ clones were located mainly in CM and EM, and CD8+ clones in EMRA. Pre-infection memory already had some responding clones, implying cross-reactive memory joined.

The sample holds a few counts of this clonotype. Its antigen is not known. One entry per CDR3 protein results from TCRdb running MiXCR on the 5' RACE reads. The sample consists of fewer than 550,000 distinct CDR3 sequences, approximately 20% of them appearing once. The CDR3 is 12 amino acids. CDR1 is MNHEY, CDR2 SVGEGT, per germline. Trimming shortened V by 2 bases and J by 11 bases, and 10 bases separated the two germline ends. The J gene is TRBJ1-5, the V gene TRBV6-2 or TRBV6-3; no definite D call. This clonotype was sampled from an adult woman who had mild COVID-19 (a few samples of this study predate the infection). Cell type and time point are not known. Sequencing used PBMCs or a T cell subset sorted from them (not recorded which). CDR3 DNA sequence: TGTGCCAGCAGTTACGCCAATTACGCCCAGCATTTT. Residues: CASSYANYAQHF.